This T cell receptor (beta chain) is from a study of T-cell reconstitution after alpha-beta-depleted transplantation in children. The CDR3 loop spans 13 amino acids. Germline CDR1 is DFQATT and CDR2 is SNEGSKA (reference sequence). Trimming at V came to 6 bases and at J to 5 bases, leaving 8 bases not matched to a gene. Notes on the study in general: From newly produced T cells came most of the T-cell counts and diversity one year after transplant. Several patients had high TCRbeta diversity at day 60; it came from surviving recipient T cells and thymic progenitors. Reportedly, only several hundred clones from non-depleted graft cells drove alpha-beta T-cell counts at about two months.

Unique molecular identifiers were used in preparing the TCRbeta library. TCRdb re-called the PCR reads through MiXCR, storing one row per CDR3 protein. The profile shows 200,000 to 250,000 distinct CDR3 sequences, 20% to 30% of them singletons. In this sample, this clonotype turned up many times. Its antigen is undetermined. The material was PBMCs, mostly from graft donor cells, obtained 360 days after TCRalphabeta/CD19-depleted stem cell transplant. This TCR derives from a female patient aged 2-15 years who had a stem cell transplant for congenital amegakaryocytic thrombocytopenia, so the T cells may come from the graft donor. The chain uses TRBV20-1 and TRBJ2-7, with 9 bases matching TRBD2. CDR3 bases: TGCAGTGCAGTAGCGGGGGCTCCCAACGAGCAGTACTTC. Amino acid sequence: CSAVAGAPNEQYF.